Here is one T cell receptor (beta chain) with its context. The data derive from a study of monozygotic twins with inflammatory bowel disease. Addition of UMIs with a 6-nucleotide sample barcode was achieved by template switching. Nested PCRs of roughly 17 and 9 cycles, two in total, were run on TCRalpha and TCRbeta cDNA. TCRdb reworked the 5' RACE reads into one entry per CDR3 protein, no DNA. This sample's table reports about 330,000 distinct CDR3 sequences. The CDR3 loop spans 12 amino acids. The chain uses TRBV12-3 or TRBV12-4 and TRBJ2-7; the D call from TCRdb, TRBD1, cannot be confirmed without DNA. This clonotype was obtained from a human donor with ulcerative colitis or Crohn's disease, or a healthy co-twin of an affected twin (not recorded which). The material sequenced was blood. This CDR3 reads CASRRRAYEQYF.